The 31 T cell receptor beta chains listed next were all sequenced from one sample in a study of response to subunit inactivated influenza vaccine. TCRdb re-derived calls from the RT-PCR reads in MiXCR, one entry per CDR3 protein. There are approximately 500,000 distinct CDR3 sequences in the sample; 12% to 15% occur only once, and over 8.5% lies in the top ten. The source material was PBMCs from blood, sampled 11 to 12 days after vaccination. These receptors were obtained from a man aged 50 to 59 who received an inactivated influenza vaccine.

This clonotype was picked up a small number of times. The V and J genes are TRBV12-3 or TRBV12-4 and TRBJ2-3; no reliable D call. The germline V and J ends were trimmed by 2 bases and 6 bases, with 12 bases remaining between them. CDR3 length equals 14 residues. CDR3 in DNA: TGTGCCAGCAGTTTAAAGGCACCCTGGGATACGCAGTATTTT. Translating gives CASSLKAPWDTQYF.

This clonotype was seen many times. This chain uses TRBV28 with TRBJ2-1, with 10 bases matching TRBD1. The V gene end was trimmed by 5 bases and the J gene end by 6 bases; junction bases not matched to a gene: 10. This CDR3 spans 16 amino acids. Germline V lookup: CDR1 MDHEN, CDR2 SYDVKM. CDR3 bases: TGTGCCAGCAGTACTCAGACAGGGGGCGCGACCAATGAGCAGTTCTTC. It translates to CASSTQTGGATNEQFF.

This clonotype was picked up a small number of times. The CDR3 bases are TGTGCCAGCAGTCCGGGACAGGGGTTCCCCTTCTATGGCTACACCTTC. Its protein is CASSPGQGFPFYGYTF. The chain links TRBV25-1 to TRBJ1-2, with TRBD1 matching over 10 bases. This CDR3 region has 16 residues. Germline trimming cut 5 bases from V and 4 bases from J; bases unmatched to any gene: 10. The germline gives CDR1 MGHDK, CDR2 SYGVNS.

This clonotype was seen many times. The chain employs TRBV2 and TRBJ2-7; D may be TRBD2 (7 bases). The CDR3 loop spans 13 amino acids. Germline V gene data show CDR1 as SNHLY and CDR2 as FYNNEI. Trimming left V 7 bases short and J 2 bases short, with 12 bases between. The CDR3 spells CASTEGGTYEQYF. The DNA of the CDR3 is TGTGCCAGCACGGAGGGGGGGACCTACGAGCAGTACTTC.

There are a few counts of this clonotype. The J gene is TRBJ2-5, the V gene TRBV12-3 or TRBV12-4; D remains ambiguous. V lost 3 bases and J 7 bases, leaving 12 bases between the germline ends. The CDR3 is 13 residues long. The CDR3, as DNA: TGTGCCAGCAGTTTTCAGGAGAGTGGGACCCAGTACTTC. The encoded protein is CASSFQESGTQYF.

The V call is TRBV20-1, the J call TRBJ2-3, with 7 bases identical to TRBD2. J lost 5 bases, V lost 5 bases, and 13 bases had no gene match. Germline V gene sequence: CDR1 DFQATT, CDR2 SNEGSKA (reference sequence). The CDR3 length is 15 residues. The CDR3 loop is CSAPVPREDRDTQYF. CDR3 nucleotides: TGCAGTGCTCCCGTCCCCCGGGAGGATAGAGATACGCAGTATTTT.

This clonotype was counted only a few times. The rearrangement links TRBV12-5 to TRBJ2-1; TRBD2 might be the D (5 bases). The germline CDR1 and CDR2 sequences are LGHNT and FRNRAP. CDR3 length: 12 residues. V was shortened by 6 bases and J by 9 bases, with 12 bases between the two germline ends. CDR3 loop: CASGQPGSEQFF. Written as DNA, the CDR3 is TGTGCTAGTGGGCAGCCGGGGAGTGAGCAGTTCTTC. Full variable domain (remainder filled in from reference TRBV12-5 and TRBJ2-1): DARVTQTPRHKVTEMGQEVTMRCQPILGHNTVFWYRQTMMQGLELLAYFRNRAPLDDSGMPKDRFSAEMPDATLATLKIQPSEPRDSAVYFCASGQPGSEQFFGPGTRLTVL.

This clonotype was recorded a few times. The V gene is TRBV20-1, the J gene TRBJ1-5, with D maybe TRBD1 (6 bases). The CDR3 is made up of 13 amino acids. Germline V CDR1 and CDR2: DFQATT, SNEGSKA (reference sequence). The V end was cut by 4 bases, the J end by 7 bases, with 14 bases between. CDR3 region: CSANYEGVQPQHF. The CDR3 nucleotides read TGCAGTGCTAATTACGAGGGGGTCCAGCCCCAGCATTTT.

This chain connects TRBV7-7 to TRBJ2-2; D is possibly TRBD1 (6 bases). CDR3 size: 13 residues. CDR1 is SSHAT, CDR2 FNYEAQ, per germline (reference sequence). Trimming cost V 3 bases and J 8 bases, with 10 bases left between them. The CDR3 DNA is TGTGCCAGCAGCTTTACACAGGGAGGGGAGCTGTTTTTT. Translation gives CASSFTQGGELFF.

The rearrangement joins TRBV10-3 to TRBJ2-7; the match to TRBD1 covers 10 bases. Germline V gene lookup returns CDR1 ENHRY and CDR2 SYGVKD. The trim removed 7 bases at V and 5 bases at J, leaving 5 bases unmatched. This CDR3 has 13 amino acids. The CDR3 is CAIKTGQGNEQYF. For the CDR3, the DNA is TGTGCCATCAAAACGGGACAGGGGAACGAGCAGTACTTC.

This clonotype turned up a few times. The rearrangement joins TRBV20-1 to TRBJ2-5; 12 bases match TRBD2. From germline, CDR1 is DFQATT and CDR2 SNEGSKA (reference sequence). Trimming cost V 6 bases and J 1 base; bases outside gene matches: 6. This CDR3 is 15 amino acids long. DNA for the CDR3: TGCAGTGCCAGGACTAGCGGGAACCCCCAAGAGACCCAGTACTTC. It translates to CSARTSGNPQETQYF.

This clonotype came up many times. The J gene is TRBJ2-7, the V gene TRBV5-1; no definite D call. V dropped 0 bases and J dropped 3 bases, with 7 bases sitting between them. CDR1 SGHRS and CDR2 YFSETQ come from the germline V gene. The CDR3 covers 13 residues. The CDR3 DNA reads TGCGCCAGCAGCTTGGAACAGAACTACGAGCAGTACTTC. Its translation is CASSLEQNYEQYF.

The V call is TRBV30, the J call TRBJ2-1; tentatively, D is TRBD2 (6 bases). Trimming pared 2 bases from V and 5 bases from J, leaving 10 bases between. The CDR3 contains 13 residues. Germline V gives CDR1 GTSNPN, CDR2 SVGIG (reference sequence). CDR3 nucleotide sequence: TGTGCCTGGAGTCCGGGACTTAACAATGAGCAGTTCTTC. It translates to CAWSPGLNNEQFF.

This clonotype was observed a handful of times. The genes are TRBV4-3 and TRBJ2-1; either TRBD1 or TRBD2 may fit D (5 bases each). V was pared by 1 base and J by 0 bases, with 10 bases between. CDR1 LGHNA and CDR2 YSLEER come from the germline V gene. This CDR3 is built from 16 residues. The CDR3 loop is CASSQGGGLSYNEQFF. In DNA, the CDR3 is TGCGCCAGCAGCCAAGGGGGCGGGCTCTCCTACAATGAGCAGTTCTTC.

In its sample, this clonotype was seen a few times. This chain joins TRBV5-6 and TRBJ2-1; 8 bases are a match to TRBD2. The germline V gene has CDR1 SGHDT and CDR2 YYEEEE. This CDR3 region has 16 residues. Unmatched junction bases numbered 7, after V lost 2 bases and J lost 3 bases. The CDR3 DNA sequence: TGTGCCAGCAGCTTAAGCGGGGGACCTGTCTACAATGAGCAGTTCTTC. This translates into CASSLSGGPVYNEQFF.

This clonotype occurred a few times. The genes are TRBV20-1 and TRBJ2-5; 9 bases are a match to TRBD2. This CDR3 contains 15 residues. With 7 bases clipped from V and 0 bases from J, the junction kept 9 bases outside the gene matches. Germline V gene data show CDR1 as DFQATT and CDR2 as SNEGSKA (reference sequence). CDR3 in DNA: TGCAGTGTTCTGCCCGGACTAGCGAACCAAGAGACCCAGTACTTC. It encodes CSVLPGLANQETQYF.

This clonotype was seen many times. The V and J genes are TRBV12-3 or TRBV12-4 and TRBJ1-2, with 11 bases lining up with TRBD1. V trimming: 6 bases; J trimming: 7 bases; junction bases outside the gene matches: 4. The CDR3 runs 13 residues. The CDR3 sequence: CASSRTGGGGYTF. Here the CDR3 DNA reads TGTGCCAGCAGCAGGACAGGGGGCGGTGGCTACACCTTC.

This clonotype was detected once. The genes are TRBV4-3 and TRBJ2-1, with 9 bases that match TRBD2. Germline CDR1 LGHNA, CDR2 YSLEER. The CDR3 sequence is 15 residues long. V lost 4 bases and J lost 4; bases outside the gene matches: 5. CDR3 nucleotide sequence: TGCGCCAGCAGCCTGGGACTAGCAAAATACAATGAGCAGTTCTTC. Translating gives CASSLGLAKYNEQFF.

This clonotype has more than one count but fewer than ten. The chain carries TRBV7-3 and TRBJ2-2, with D perhaps matching TRBD2 (6 bases). Between the trimmed V and J ends, which lost 5 bases and 4 bases, there was a span of 17 bases. The CDR3 totals 16 residues. Germline V gene lookup returns CDR1 SGHTA and CDR2 FQGTGA. The DNA of the CDR3 is TGTGCCAGCAGCCTAGGACTCACAGCGGGCACCGGGGAGCTGTTTTTT. Translation: CASSLGLTAGTGELFF.

The CDR3 protein is CSAKGQGGSYEQYF. The DNA of the CDR3 is TGCAGTGCGAAGGGGCAGGGGGGATCCTACGAGCAGTACTTC. This chain connects TRBV20-1 to TRBJ2-7; the D gene is possibly TRBD1 (7 bases). Germline V lookup: CDR1 DFQATT, CDR2 SNEGSKA (reference sequence). The CDR3 is 14 amino acids. The V and J ends lost 6 bases and 1 base respectively, with 16 bases between them.

This clonotype was observed many times. The chain has TRBV24-1 and TRBJ2-1, with 12 bases fitting TRBD2. V lost 2 bases to trimming and J lost 10 bases; unmatched junction nucleotides: 2. From germline, CDR1 is KGHDR and CDR2 SFDVKD. This CDR3 has 14 residues. DNA for the CDR3: TGTGCCACCAGTGATTGGGGACTAGCGGGCGAGCAGTTCTTC. This codes for CATSDWGLAGEQFF.

This clonotype came up a few times. The CDR3 DNA reads as TGTGCCAGCAGCTTCTGGCGTCCCGACGAGCAGTACTTC. It is translated as CASSFWRPDEQYF. This chain joins TRBV12-3 or TRBV12-4 and TRBJ2-7, with D unresolved. Trimming left V 6 bases short and J 5 bases short, with 14 bases between. The CDR3 has 13 residues.

The chain employs TRBV5-1 and TRBJ2-1, with 8 positions matching TRBD1. CDR3 length: 17 residues. Germline V gene data show CDR1 as SGHRS and CDR2 as YFSETQ. The V segment lost 3 bases and the J segment 8 bases; nucleotides outside the gene matches: 16. CDR3 sequence (DNA): TGCGCCAGCAGCTCCCTCTCTCCGGGACAGGCTTTCGATGAGCAGTTCTTC. Amino acids: CASSSLSPGQAFDEQFF.

The rearrangement joins TRBV18 to TRBJ2-1; TRBD2 matches 12 bases. The CDR3 sequence is 16 residues long. The ends lost 0 bases at V and 9 bases at J; junction bases unmatched: 6. Germline V gene sequence: CDR1 KGHSH, CDR2 LQKENI. CDR3: CASSPPMGLAGGEQFF. The DNA for the CDR3 is TGTGCCAGCTCACCACCGATGGGACTAGCGGGTGGTGAGCAGTTCTTC.

This clonotype was seen a few times. CDR3 in DNA: TGTGCCAGCAGCCAAGATCCACAGGGGAATGGCTACACCTTC. It encodes CASSQDPQGNGYTF. The chain has TRBV4-2 and TRBJ1-2; 7 bases agree with TRBD1. Germline CDR1 reads LGHNA; CDR2 reads YNFKEQ. The CDR3 contains 14 residues. V trimming: 0 bases; J trimming: 6 bases; junction bases outside the gene matches: 4.

The rearrangement links TRBV5-1 to TRBJ2-7; either TRBD1 or TRBD2 may supply D (5 bases each). The germline gives CDR1 SGHRS, CDR2 YFSETQ. CDR3 length equals 12 residues. Trimming removed 6 bases at V and 4 bases at J, with 11 bases between. The CDR3 region has the DNA TGCGCCAGCATGGGACCAGGTTACGAGCAGTACTTC. It translates to CASMGPGYEQYF. Based on the CDR3 plus reference TRBV5-1 and TRBJ2-7, the full variable domain is KAGVTQTPRYLIKTRGQQVTLSCSPISGHRSVSWYQQTPGQGLQFLFEYFSETQRNKGNFPGRFSGRQFSNSRSEMNVSTLELGDSALYLCASMGPGYEQYFGPGTRLTVT.

This clonotype has just a few counts. The rearrangement uses TRBV25-1 and TRBJ2-5; 7 bases map to TRBD2. The germline V gene has CDR1 MGHDK and CDR2 SYGVNS. V was clipped by 6 bases and J by 3 bases; unmatched bases: 7. The CDR3 is 14 amino acids. This CDR3 reads CASSRSGGKETQYF. CDR3 bases: TGTGCCAGCAGCCGTTCGGGGGGAAAAGAGACCCAGTACTTC. Variable domain in full (rest from reference TRBV25-1 and TRBJ2-5): EADIYQTPRYLVIGTGKKITLECSQTMGHDKMYWYQQDPGMELHLIHYSYGVNSTEKGDLSSESTVSRIRTEHFPLTLESARPSHTSQYLCASSRSGGKETQYFGPGTRLLVL.

This clonotype was counted only a few times. V usage is TRBV9 and J usage is TRBJ2-1, with D perhaps matching TRBD2 (5 bases). Trimming removed 0 bases at V and 12 bases at J, with 13 bases between. Germline V lookup: CDR1 SGDLS, CDR2 YYNGEE. This CDR3 contains 13 residues. CDR3 in amino acids: CASSVEAMGVQFF. The CDR3 nucleotides are TGTGCCAGCAGCGTAGAGGCCATGGGAGTGCAGTTCTTC. The full variable domain, completed using reference TRBV9 and TRBJ2-1, is DSGVTQTPKHLITATGQRVTLRCSPRSGDLSVYWYQQSLDQGLQFLIQYYNGEERAKGNILERFSAQQFPDLHSELNLSSLELGDSALYFCASSVEAMGVQFFGPGTRLTVL.

The V and J genes are TRBV6-6 and TRBJ2-1; D not certain. The CDR3 length is 13 residues. Trimming removed 4 bases at V and 5 bases at J, with 9 bases between. Per the germline V gene, CDR1 is MNHNY and CDR2 is SVGAGI (reference sequence). The CDR3 reads CASSSHQHNEQFF. The DNA of the CDR3 is TGTGCCAGCAGTTCCCACCAGCACAATGAGCAGTTCTTC.

As to this clonotype: A read error may produce the germline difference seen at one junction end. For the CDR3, the DNA is TGTGCCACAACGAGTGCGAGCACAGATACGCAGTTTTTT. Its protein is CATTSASTDTQFF. The chain has TRBV10-3 and TRBJ2-3; D gene ambiguous. There are 13 residues in the CDR3. Germline V gene sequence: CDR1 ENHRY, CDR2 SYGVKD.

The chain uses TRBV5-8 and TRBJ1-1; 8 nucleotides match TRBD1. V lost 2 bases and J lost 4; bases outside the gene matches: 4. This CDR3 is 14 amino acids long. Germline V gene sequence: CDR1 SGHTS, CDR2 YDEGEE. The CDR3 DNA follows: TGTGCCAGCAGCTTCGACAGGGGTGGCACTGAAGCTTTCTTT. It yields the protein CASSFDRGGTEAFF.